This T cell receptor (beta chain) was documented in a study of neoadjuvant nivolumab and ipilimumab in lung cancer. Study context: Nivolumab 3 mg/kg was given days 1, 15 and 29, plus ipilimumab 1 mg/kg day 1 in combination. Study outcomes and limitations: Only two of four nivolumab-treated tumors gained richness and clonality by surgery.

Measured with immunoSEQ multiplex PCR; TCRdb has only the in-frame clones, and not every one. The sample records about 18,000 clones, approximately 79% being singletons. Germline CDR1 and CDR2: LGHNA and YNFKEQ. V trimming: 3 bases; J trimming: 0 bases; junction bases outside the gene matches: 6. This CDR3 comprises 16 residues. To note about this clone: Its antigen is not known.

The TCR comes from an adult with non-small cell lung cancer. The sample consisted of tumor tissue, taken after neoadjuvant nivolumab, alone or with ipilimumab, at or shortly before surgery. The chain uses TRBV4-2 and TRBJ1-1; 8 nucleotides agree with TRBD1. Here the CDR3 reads CASSHPDRAMNTEAFF. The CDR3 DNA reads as TGTGCCAGCAGCCACCCGGACAGGGCTATGAACACTGAAGCTTTCTTT.